The entry below gives a single TCR beta chain sequence along with its context. Antigen: not known. Germline lookup yields CDR1 SGHAT and CDR2 FQNNGV. The CDR3 spans 16 residues. The V and J ends lost 0 bases and 4 bases respectively, with 13 bases between them. The PCR had 60 Vbeta and 13 Jbeta primers. Authors' processing steps: Unique TCR beta chains numbered about 79 million in a later analysis, with approximately 10 million shared. Generated by immunoSEQ multiplex PCR, the TCRdb table keeps only in-frame clones and is missing some. That table furnishes V, J and clone size, whereas the DNA furnished D and trimming. This table has 110,000 to 150,000 clones, 75% appearing once. The data were taken from a study of cytomegalovirus exposure and HLA in healthy donors. General study results and limits: High specificity and sensitivity for cytomegalovirus status were reported for the classifier.

V usage is TRBV11-2 and J usage is TRBJ1-5; D gene ambiguous. This TCR came from a man aged 40-55 years in good health and CMV-seronegative. The sequencing sample was made of PBMCs. CDR3 nucleotides: TGTGCCAGCAGCTTAGATCGCGGAGGGTCGAATCAGCCCCAGCATTTT. Protein: CASSLDRGGSNQPQHF.